The 22 T cell receptor beta chains listed next were all sequenced from one sample in a study of T cells in Graves' hyperthyroidism and ophthalmopathy. Amplification of TCR beta CDR3 regions used RNA as the template. The primer set for the first-round RT-PCR of the TCR CDR3 was HTBI. TCRdb reprocessed the multiplex PCR reads with MiXCR, giving one entry per CDR3 protein. The sample yields around 370,000 distinct CDR3 sequences, around a sixth seen once. The sample comprised blood. These receptors came from a man aged 18-30 years with Graves' ophthalmopathy.

J is TRBJ2-2 and V is TRBV3-1, with 8 bases identical to TRBD2. CDR3 length equals 18 residues. Germline assignment: CDR1 LGHDT and CDR2 YNNKEL (reference sequence). V lost 0 bases to trimming and J lost 5 bases; unmatched junction nucleotides: 11. The CDR3 loop reads CASSQDLAAGGITGELFF. CDR3 nucleotides: TGTGCCAGCAGCCAAGATCTTGCGGCGGGGGGAATAACCGGGGAGCTGTTTTTT.

In this sample, this clonotype turned up a few times. The chain has TRBV6-1 and TRBJ1-5; TRBD1 aligns across 8 bases. There are 16 residues in the CDR3. Germline V gives CDR1 MNHNS, CDR2 SASEGT. The J segment lost 2 bases and the V segment lost 5 bases, leaving 8 bases of the junction unmatched. The CDR3 spells CASSYPPGQGNQPQHF. In DNA, the CDR3 is TGTGCCAGCAGTTATCCGCCGGGACAGGGCAATCAGCCCCAGCATTTT.

This clonotype was recorded a few times. This chain links TRBV6-2 or TRBV6-3 with TRBJ2-4; TRBD2 matches 8 bases. V trimming: 7 bases; J trimming: 2 bases; junction bases outside the gene matches: 10. Looked up from germline, CDR1 is MNHEY and CDR2 is SVGEGT. The CDR3 is 16 amino acids. The CDR3: CASNRFGTSPKNIQYF. In DNA, the CDR3 is TGTGCCAGCAATAGATTCGGGACTAGTCCCAAAAACATTCAGTACTTC.

This clonotype was counted between two and nine times. The chain couples TRBV6-1 to TRBJ1-6, with D possibly being TRBD1 (6 bases). The CDR3 totals 16 residues. Deletions cut 4 bases from V and 10 bases from J, with 20 bases between. Germline assignment: CDR1 MNHNS and CDR2 SASEGT. CDR3 amino acids: CASSAWLGGPQSPLHF. CDR3 bases: TGTGCCAGCAGTGCCTGGCTGGGGGGGCCTCAGTCACCCCTCCACTTT.

V and J are TRBV15 and TRBJ1-2; TRBD1 is a possible D gene (6 bases). Germline-derived CDR1 and CDR2 are LNHNV and YYDKDF (reference sequence). CDR3 length equals 16 residues. Between the trimmed V and J ends, which lost 3 bases and 2 bases, there was a span of 16 bases. The CDR3 is CATSRDPGGQNYGYTF. The CDR3 DNA reads as TGTGCCACCAGCAGGGATCCGGGGGGGCAGAACTATGGCTACACCTTC.

This clonotype was detected ten times or more. This chain uses TRBV28 with TRBJ1-2; 7 nucleotides align to TRBD1. CDR3 size: 14 residues. The junction had 6 bases not matched to a gene; V was cut back by 4 bases and J by 4 bases. The germline V gene encodes CDR1 MDHEN and CDR2 SYDVKM. The DNA of the CDR3 is TGTGCCAGCAGTTCCCCGGACAGGTTCTATGGCTACACCTTC. Translation gives CASSSPDRFYGYTF.

This clonotype occurred many times. The genes are TRBV11-2 and TRBJ2-5; either TRBD1 or TRBD2 may fit D (6 bases each). Trimming cost V 3 bases and J 11 bases, with 19 bases left between them. The CDR3 runs to 14 residues. The germline CDR1 and CDR2 sequences are SGHAT and FQNNGV. The CDR3 loop reads CASSFGGLGAPQYF. CDR3 nucleotide sequence: TGTGCCAGCAGCTTTGGGGGGCTCGGGGCGCCACAGTACTTC.

This clonotype appeared many times. The chain links TRBV2 to TRBJ1-2, with 10 nucleotides matching TRBD1. Germline V CDR1 and CDR2: SNHLY, FYNNEI. The CDR3 covers 14 residues. The trim removed 7 bases at V and 6 bases at J, leaving 8 bases unmatched. CDR3: CASIDRGRLDGYTF. DNA of the CDR3: TGTGCCAGCATTGACAGGGGGCGGCTAGATGGCTACACCTTC.

A word on this clonotype: One end of the junction does not line up with germline, which may come from a read error. This chain connects TRBV20-1 to TRBJ2-7; TRBD1 aligns across 9 bases. The CDR3 length is 13 residues. Germline V gives CDR1 DFQATT, CDR2 SNEGSKA (reference sequence). The CDR3 nucleotides read TGCGGTGCTGCCGGGACAGGGTCCTACGAGCAGTACTTC. Protein sequence: CGAAGTGSYEQYF.

This clonotype was seen only a few times. The chain's CDR3 is CASSPDRGGNIQYF. The CDR3 DNA is TGTGCCAGTAGTCCCGACAGGGGCGGAAACATTCAGTACTTC. V gene TRBV19 combines with J gene TRBJ2-4; 8 positions agree with TRBD1. The germline V gene has CDR1 LNHDA and CDR2 SQIVND (reference sequence). The V segment lost 5 bases and the J segment 6 bases; nucleotides outside the gene matches: 6. This CDR3 contains 14 residues.

This chain links TRBV19 with TRBJ2-1, with D uncertain. Germline CDR1 is LNHDA and CDR2 is SQIVND (reference sequence). This CDR3 has 14 residues. The V end lost 3 bases, the J end lost 4 bases, and 10 bases lay between the germline ends. DNA for the CDR3: TGTGCCAGTAGTATGACTGGGCCGTACAATGAGCAGTTCTTC. This gives the protein CASSMTGPYNEQFF.

Only a few counts were recorded for this clonotype. V usage is TRBV7-2 and J usage is TRBJ1-2; maybe TRBD1 (5 bases). V shed 3 bases and J shed 5 bases, with 13 bases lying between them. The germline V gene has CDR1 SGHTA and CDR2 FQGNSA. The CDR3 covers 14 residues. CDR3: CASSLGGGGYGYTF. The CDR3, as DNA: TGTGCCAGCAGCTTGGGCGGGGGAGGATATGGCTACACCTTC.

This clonotype was seen a few times. The chain carries TRBV14 and TRBJ1-2; unclear D gene. The V and J ends lost 1 base and 8 bases respectively, with 11 bases between them. CDR1 is SGHDN and CDR2 is FVKESK in the germline V gene. The CDR3 is made up of 13 amino acids. In DNA form, the CDR3 reads TGTGCCAGCAGCCAAGGGTCAGGAGACGGCTACACCTTC. This gives the protein CASSQGSGDGYTF.

This clonotype was detected ten times or more. The V and J genes are TRBV7-9 and TRBJ1-3; D is uncertain. CDR1 and CDR2 (germline): SEHNR, FQNEAQ (reference sequence). V was clipped by 10 bases and J by 4 bases, with 14 bases between them. The CDR3 is 13 amino acids. The CDR3 bases are TGTGCCAACGGGAAGGCAGCGGGAAACACCATATATTTT. Its translation is CANGKAAGNTIYF.

This chain connects TRBV4-1 to TRBJ2-3; D may be TRBD1 or TRBD2 (5 bases each). The CDR3 sequence is 17 residues long. Germline CDR1 MGHRA, CDR2 YSYEKL. The V and J ends lost 4 bases and 2 bases respectively, with 19 bases between them. The CDR3 DNA reads as TGCGCCAGCAGCCGCCCCGTTTTAGGGGACCCCACAGATACGCAGTATTTT. Residues: CASSRPVLGDPTDTQYF.

In this sample, this clonotype turned up a few times. The V and J genes are TRBV5-5 and TRBJ2-3; 7 nucleotides align to TRBD1. The CDR3 is 18 amino acids. The V gene's germline CDR1 is SGHKS and CDR2 YYEKEE (reference sequence). J gave up 0 bases and V 0 bases, and 10 bases lay outside the gene matches. This CDR3 reads CASSLGIYTGASTDTQYF. As DNA, the CDR3 is TGTGCCAGCAGCTTGGGGATCTATACAGGGGCTAGCACAGATACGCAGTATTTT.

In its sample, this clonotype was seen many times. This chain links TRBV20-1 with TRBJ1-2; maybe TRBD1 (5 bases). Germline-derived CDR1 and CDR2 are DFQATT and SNEGSKA (reference sequence). The CDR3 length is 12 residues. V gave up 5 bases and J gave up 6 bases, with 13 bases separating them. CDR3 protein: CSAPAGVNGYTF. CDR3 sequence (DNA): TGCAGTGCTCCTGCGGGGGTTAATGGCTACACCTTC.

The chain employs TRBV2 and TRBJ1-5; D might be TRBD1 (5 bases). Germline V gene data show CDR1 as SNHLY and CDR2 as FYNNEI. V was pared by 10 bases and J by 4 bases, with 17 bases between. The CDR3 contains 14 residues. The CDR3 here is CATKGQGSNQPQHF. In nucleotides, the CDR3 is TGTGCCACCAAGGGGCAGGGCAGTAATCAGCCCCAGCATTTT.

Concerning this clonotype: A much larger clone lies one base from this, so it may be a read error. The chain joins TRBV7-8 to TRBJ2-5, with 9 bases identical to TRBD1. The CDR3 has 13 amino acids. CDR1 is SGHVS, CDR2 FQNEAQ, per germline. The CDR3 region is CAGSPGDRTGEYF. The CDR3 coding sequence is TGTGCCGGCAGCCCCGGCGACAGGACAGGGGAGTACTTC.

The CDR3 DNA reads TGTGCCAGCAGTCCCCCCCGTCGAGGGGGGGTTCGGAACACCATATATTTT. Residues: CASSPPRRGGVRNTIYF. This chain joins TRBV6-1 and TRBJ1-3; a possible D gene is TRBD1 (6 bases). Germline lookup yields CDR1 MNHNS and CDR2 SASEGT. The length of the CDR3 is 17 residues. The germline V and J ends were trimmed by 5 bases and 7 bases, with 24 bases remaining between them.

This clonotype has at least ten counts. This sequence joins TRBV20-1 and TRBJ1-4; maybe TRBD1 (5 bases). The CDR3 covers 12 residues. The germline V gene encodes CDR1 DFQATT and CDR2 SNEGSKA (reference sequence). Trimming took off 3 bases at V and 8 bases at J, with 10 bases between the two ends. CDR3 DNA sequence: TGCAGTGCTAGTGGGGCCCAGGAAAAACTGTTTTTT. Amino acids: CSASGAQEKLFF.

This rearrangement joins TRBV29-1 to TRBJ2-7; 7 nucleotides align to TRBD1. The V gene end was trimmed by 6 bases and the J gene end by 3 bases; junction bases not matched to a gene: 5. The CDR3 length is 12 residues. Germline V gives CDR1 SQVTM, CDR2 ANQGSEA. For the CDR3, the DNA is TGCAGCGTAGGGACAGAGGACTACGAGCAGTACTTC. It is translated as CSVGTEDYEQYF.